The next 22 T cell receptor beta chains were all read from a single sample in a study of post-analysis software for immune sequencing data. Antigens for these TCRs are unknown. Presence of unique molecular identifiers characterized the TCR beta cDNA libraries. MiXCR, applied by TCRdb to the PCR reads, yields one record per CDR3 protein. This sample yields about 430,000 distinct CDR3 sequences, of which approximately 39% are seen a single time; around 8% belongs to the top ten. Study findings and constraints: TRBV5-6, TRBV5-1 and TRBV20-1 belonged to a set of roughly five TRBV segments that were more frequent in patients than controls.

Sequencing used blood. Source of these receptors: a girl under 10 years old with multiple sclerosis.

The chain recombines TRBV4-1 with TRBJ2-3; tentatively, D is TRBD1 (6 bases). The V end was cut by 1 base, the J end by 3 bases, with 20 bases between. CDR1 MGHRA and CDR2 YSYEKL come from the germline V gene. There are 18 residues in the CDR3. The CDR3 DNA is TGCGCCAGCAGCCAAGGTTGGGGTGCGGCAGGGGCGACAGATACGCAGTATTTT. It encodes CASSQGWGAAGATDTQYF.

The table lists this clonotype with a few counts. The genes are TRBV7-6 and TRBJ1-4; D uncertain. Germline CDR1 is SGHVS and CDR2 is FNYEAQ. This CDR3 contains 13 residues. The ends were cut back, 3 bases at V and 5 bases at J, with 7 bases in the middle. The chain's CDR3 is CASSLEANEKLFF. CDR3 in DNA: TGTGCCAGCAGCTTGGAGGCGAATGAAAAACTGTTTTTT.

This rearrangement joins TRBV5-1 to TRBJ2-5; the D gene is possibly TRBD2 (6 bases). The J call may not be correct, given that the DNA end is closer to TRBJ2-7. CDR3 length: 15 amino acids. Germline lookup yields CDR1 SGHRS and CDR2 YFSETQ. For the CDR3, the DNA is TGCGCCAGCAGCTTTTACGGGGAGGCTTCCTACGAGCAGTACTTC. Amino acids: CASSFYGEASYEQYF.

The rearrangement uses TRBV6-2 or TRBV6-3 and TRBJ2-1; no clear D. V was cut by 7 bases and J by 7 bases, with 14 bases left in between. The V gene's germline CDR1 is MNHEY and CDR2 SVGEGT. The CDR3 has 13 amino acids. The CDR3 nucleotides read TGTGCCAGCAATGGAACTCCCGGGAATGAGCAGTTCTTC. This codes for CASNGTPGNEQFF.

The chain joins TRBV10-3 to TRBJ2-2, with D perhaps matching TRBD1 or TRBD2 (5 bases each). Trimming pared 7 bases from V and 4 bases from J, leaving 16 bases between. The CDR3 loop spans 15 amino acids. Germline CDR1 ENHRY, CDR2 SYGVKD. The CDR3 reads CAITRGFDVTGELFF. CDR3 sequence (DNA): TGTGCCATCACCCGGGGCTTTGATGTCACCGGGGAGCTGTTTTTT.

The chain couples TRBV5-5 to TRBJ2-3, with D maybe TRBD2 (6 bases). Trimming removed 1 base at V and 4 bases at J, with 10 bases between. CDR3 length equals 14 residues. From germline, CDR1 is SGHKS and CDR2 YYEKEE (reference sequence). CDR3 nucleotides: TGTGCCAGCAGCTTGACGGGAGACGCAGATACGCAGTATTTT. Translating it yields CASSLTGDADTQYF.

The chain combines TRBV28 with TRBJ2-1; TRBD1 matches at 9 bases. CDR1 and CDR2 from the germline V gene are MDHEN and SYDVKM. J gave up 4 bases and V 5 bases, and 9 bases lay outside the gene matches. This CDR3 has 16 residues. DNA of the CDR3: TGTGCCAGCAGTCTCCTCGGGACAGGGTCTTACAATGAGCAGTTCTTC. Its translation is CASSLLGTGSYNEQFF.

V gene TRBV20-1 combines with J gene TRBJ2-1; 8 positions agree with TRBD2. The germline CDR1 and CDR2 sequences are DFQATT and SNEGSKA (reference sequence). Germline trimming cut 4 bases from V and 0 bases from J; bases unmatched to any gene: 11. The CDR3 is 17 residues long. This CDR3 reads CSANIVAGNYSYNEQFF. The CDR3 nucleotides read TGCAGTGCTAATATTGTAGCGGGAAATTACTCCTACAATGAGCAGTTCTTC.

V and J are TRBV4-1 and TRBJ1-2; D call uncertain. The germline gives CDR1 MGHRA, CDR2 YSYEKL. The CDR3 has 15 amino acids. V lost 0 bases, J lost 3 bases, and 11 bases lay in between. CDR3 residues: CASSQDSPVYYGYTF. The CDR3 DNA sequence: TGCGCCAGCAGCCAAGATTCTCCGGTTTACTATGGCTACACCTTC.

This clonotype has a handful of counts. The chain uses TRBV20-1 and TRBJ2-4; D is unclear. The V end lost 3 bases, the J end lost 0 bases, and 12 bases lay between the germline ends. Germline values: CDR1 DFQATT, CDR2 SNEGSKA (reference sequence). This CDR3 has 15 amino acids. This chain's CDR3 is CSASGRLIAKNIQYF. The DNA for the CDR3 is TGCAGTGCTAGCGGCAGACTGATAGCCAAAAACATTCAGTACTTC.

This clonotype has a single count. This rearrangement joins TRBV7-9 to TRBJ1-5, with 7 bases lining up with TRBD1. Germline values: CDR1 SEHNR, CDR2 FQNEAQ (reference sequence). The CDR3 runs 15 residues. J gave up 5 bases and V 3 bases, and 7 bases lay outside the gene matches. CDR3 DNA: TGTGCCAGCAGCTTCTCGACAGGGAAGGATCAGCCCCAGCATTTT. Translated, it gives CASSFSTGKDQPQHF.

The rearrangement uses TRBV20-1 and TRBJ2-3, with D perhaps matching TRBD2 (5 bases). The V gene lost 0 bases and the J gene lost 2 bases, with 15 bases spanning the gap. This CDR3 contains 16 residues. Germline CDR1 is DFQATT and CDR2 is SNEGSKA (reference sequence). The CDR3 protein is CSARDFVLGSTDTQYF. The CDR3 DNA reads as TGCAGTGCTAGAGATTTTGTACTAGGGTCCACAGATACGCAGTATTTT.

The chain is built from TRBV7-9 and TRBJ2-3; 7 bases line up with TRBD2. This CDR3 region has 16 residues. V was pared by 7 bases and J by 7 bases, with 17 bases of the junction left unmatched. Germline V CDR1 and CDR2: SEHNR, FQNEAQ (reference sequence). CDR3 DNA sequence: TGTGCCAGCACGTGGCATAGGCGGGGAGGGTTGAATACGCAGTATTTT. This codes for CASTWHRRGGLNTQYF.

This sequence joins TRBV7-3 and TRBJ2-1, with 11 bases lining up with TRBD2. The ends lost 5 bases at V and 8 bases at J; junction bases unmatched: 11. This CDR3 spans 16 amino acids. Germline V gene data show CDR1 as SGHTA and CDR2 as FQGTGA. The CDR3 protein is CASSPHASGGSHEQFF. The CDR3 DNA sequence: TGTGCCAGCAGCCCCCATGCTAGCGGGGGGTCCCATGAGCAGTTCTTC. Supplemented by reference TRBV7-3 and TRBJ2-1, the full variable domain reads GAGVSQTPSNKVTEKGKYVELRCDPISGHTALYWYRQSLGQGPEFLIYFQGTGAADDSGLPNDRFFAVRPEGSVSTLKIQRTERGDSAVYLCASSPHASGGSHEQFFGPGTRLTVL.

This clonotype was seen only a few times. The J gene is TRBJ2-4, the V gene TRBV2; 12 bases line up with TRBD2. Trimming at V came to 2 bases and at J to 8 bases, leaving 4 bases not matched to a gene. The germline gives CDR1 SNHLY, CDR2 FYNNEI. The CDR3 is 15 amino acids. The CDR3 here is CASSELTSGRYIQYF. The CDR3 DNA sequence: TGTGCCAGCAGTGAACTGACTAGCGGGAGATACATTCAGTACTTC.

This clonotype has only a few counts. The chain recombines TRBV28 with TRBJ1-2; D possibly corresponds to TRBD1 (6 bases). This CDR3 region has 13 residues. Trimming took off 4 bases at V and 8 bases at J, with 14 bases between the two ends. Germline V lookup: CDR1 MDHEN, CDR2 SYDVKM. CDR3: CASSWNRVDGYTF. In nucleotides, the CDR3 is TGTGCCAGCAGTTGGAACAGGGTAGACGGCTACACCTTC.

This clonotype was observed a few times. The V gene is TRBV6-5, the J gene TRBJ2-7; the D gene could be TRBD1 or TRBD2 (6 bases each). V gave up 8 bases and J gave up 1 base, with 18 bases separating them. This CDR3 contains 15 residues. In germline, CDR1 is MNHEY, CDR2 SVGAGI. Here the CDR3 reads CASQKSGAGSYEQYF. CDR3 sequence (DNA): TGTGCCAGCCAAAAGTCAGGGGCGGGATCCTACGAGCAGTACTTC.

This clonotype appeared a few times. CDR3 nucleotides: TGCGCCAGCAGCTTGAGTTATAGAGAGACCCAGTACTTC. This translates into CASSLSYRETQYF. J is TRBJ2-5 and V is TRBV5-1; no clear D gene. Germline assignment: CDR1 SGHRS and CDR2 YFSETQ. V was shortened by 1 base and J by 4 bases, with 8 bases between the two germline ends. The CDR3 runs 13 residues.

V and J are TRBV25-1 and TRBJ1-1; D is unresolved. From germline, CDR1 is MGHDK and CDR2 SYGVNS. V shed 7 bases and J shed 5 bases, with 14 bases lying between them. The CDR3 is 13 residues long. CDR3 amino acids: CASKGQEWTEAFF. In DNA, the CDR3 is TGTGCCAGCAAGGGTCAGGAGTGGACTGAAGCTTTCTTT.

This clonotype was seen only a few times. The chain has TRBV7-3 and TRBJ1-5, with D maybe TRBD1 (5 bases). Germline CDR1 and CDR2: SGHTA and FQGTGA. The CDR3 length is 17 residues. V was clipped by 5 bases and J by 0 bases, with 17 bases between them. CDR3 protein: CASSLPDIFYSNQPQHF. DNA for the CDR3: TGTGCCAGCAGCCTTCCGGACATCTTCTATAGCAATCAGCCCCAGCATTTT.

In its sample, this clonotype was seen a few times. The V call is TRBV6-6, the J call TRBJ1-5; 9 bases agree with TRBD1. V trimming: 4 bases; J trimming: 1 base; junction bases outside the gene matches: 5. Germline CDR1 and CDR2: MNHNY and SVGAGI (reference sequence). CDR3 length equals 16 residues. Written as DNA, the CDR3 is TGTGCCAGCAGTTGGGGGACAGGGAGAAGCAATCAGCCCCAGCATTTT. This codes for CASSWGTGRSNQPQHF.

This clonotype was observed a few times. The chain uses TRBV20-1 and TRBJ2-5, with D unclear. Germline values: CDR1 DFQATT, CDR2 SNEGSKA (reference sequence). V was clipped by 2 bases and J by 3 bases, with 10 bases between them. The CDR3 has 13 residues. CDR3 in DNA: TGCAGTGCTAGAATGCCTAGGAAAGAGACCCAGTACTTC. Its translation is CSARMPRKETQYF.